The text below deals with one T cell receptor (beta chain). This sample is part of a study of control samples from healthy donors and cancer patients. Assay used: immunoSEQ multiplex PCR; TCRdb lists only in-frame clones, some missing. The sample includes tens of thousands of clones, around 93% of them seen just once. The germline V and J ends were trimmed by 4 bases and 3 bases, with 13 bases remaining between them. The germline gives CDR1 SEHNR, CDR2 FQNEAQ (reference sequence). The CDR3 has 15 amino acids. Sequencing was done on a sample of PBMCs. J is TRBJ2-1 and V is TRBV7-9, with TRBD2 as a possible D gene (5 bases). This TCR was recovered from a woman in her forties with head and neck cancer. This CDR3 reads CASSWRRASYNEQFF. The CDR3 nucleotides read TGTGCCAGCAGCTGGAGGCGAGCCAGCTACAATGAGCAGTTCTTC.